Each of the 21 T cell receptor beta chains below was sequenced from the same sample in a study of blood T cells in healthy people across ages. Next came a second PCR, run for about 6 to 12 cycles, which used a sample-barcoded 5' primer along with a J-beta primer mix. Via MiXCR, TCRdb re-called the 5' RACE reads, giving one row per CDR3 protein. Among approximately 760,000 distinct CDR3 sequences listed, 25% were seen once. These data also formed part of another study, on T cells of mothers and their children.

The material sequenced was blood. These receptor sequences come from a boy between 10 and 17 years old in good health.

Only a few counts were recorded for this clonotype. The chain couples TRBV20-1 to TRBJ1-2; D might be TRBD1 (5 bases). CDR3 length: 14 amino acids. The V gene's germline CDR1 is DFQATT and CDR2 SNEGSKA (reference sequence). The V end lost 6 bases, the J end lost 7 bases, and 21 bases lay between the germline ends. The CDR3 protein is CSAPLPGGGCGYTF. In DNA form, the CDR3 reads TGCAGTGCGCCTCTCCCGGGGGGAGGCTGTGGCTACACCTTC.

V gene TRBV27 combines with J gene TRBJ1-4; no reliable D call. V lost 2 bases and J lost 8, with 15 bases in between. The CDR3 loop spans 15 amino acids. Germline V gene lookup returns CDR1 MNHEY and CDR2 SMNVEV (reference sequence). Here the CDR3 reads CASSLGAADIEKLFF. In nucleotides, the CDR3 is TGTGCCAGCAGTTTAGGCGCAGCCGATATCGAAAAACTGTTTTTT.

This chain's CDR3 is CASSLRGLAGHSYEQYF. The CDR3 DNA follows: TGCGCCAGCAGCTTGCGGGGGCTAGCGGGACACTCCTACGAGCAGTACTTC. The chain joins TRBV5-1 to TRBJ2-7, with TRBD2 identical over 9 bases. The germline gives CDR1 SGHRS, CDR2 YFSETQ. The trim removed 1 base at V and 0 bases at J, leaving 8 bases unmatched. The CDR3 is 17 amino acids.

This chain links TRBV2 with TRBJ2-3, with 7 positions matching TRBD1. This CDR3 is 14 amino acids long. Looked up from germline, CDR1 is SNHLY and CDR2 is FYNNEI. The V gene end was trimmed by 4 bases and the J gene end by 1 base; junction bases not matched to a gene: 2. CDR3 amino acids: CASSGGTGTDTQYF. The CDR3 DNA follows: TGTGCCAGCAGTGGGGGGACAGGCACAGATACGCAGTATTTT.

This clonotype was seen at least ten times. The genes are TRBV6-6 and TRBJ2-6; no clear D gene. Trimming shortened V by 0 bases and J by 0 bases, and 3 bases separated the two germline ends. The CDR3 runs to 15 residues. Germline CDR1 MNHNY, CDR2 SVGAGI (reference sequence). In DNA, the CDR3 is TGTGCCAGCAGTTACTCGGACTCTGGGGCCAACGTCCTGACTTTC. Translated, it gives CASSYSDSGANVLTF.

This clonotype occurred a few times. The rearrangement links TRBV29-1 to TRBJ2-4; 8 bases match TRBD1. Germline V gives CDR1 SQVTM, CDR2 ANQGSEA. The CDR3 extends over 15 amino acids. The junction had 11 bases not matched to a gene; V was cut back by 6 bases and J by 4 bases. CDR3 bases: TGCAGCGTCTTGACAGGGGACTCCTTTAAAAACATTCAGTACTTC. Encoded protein: CSVLTGDSFKNIQYF. The full variable domain, in which reference TRBV29-1 and TRBJ2-4 provide the parts outside the CDR3, is SAVISQKPSRDICQRGTSLTIQCQVDSQVTMMFWYRQQPGQSLTLIATANQGSEATYESGFVIDKFPISRPNLTFSTLTVSNMSPEDSSIYLCSVLTGDSFKNIQYFGAGTRLSVL.

The V and J genes are TRBV29-1 and TRBJ1-2; unclear D gene. The CDR3 sequence is 12 residues long. In germline, CDR1 is SQVTM, CDR2 ANQGSEA. Trimming cost V 1 base and J 8 bases, with 11 bases left between them. The CDR3 DNA sequence: TGCAGCGTTGAAGGTCATCCCTCGGGCTACACCTTC. Residues: CSVEGHPSGYTF.

The V and J genes are TRBV20-1 and TRBJ2-7; no clear D. Trimming removed 0 bases at V and 3 bases at J, with 9 bases between. Germline V gives CDR1 DFQATT, CDR2 SNEGSKA (reference sequence). There are 13 residues in the CDR3. This chain's CDR3 is CSARDRAVYEQYF. CDR3 bases: TGCAGTGCTAGAGATCGGGCAGTCTACGAGCAGTACTTC.

The chain has TRBV4-2 and TRBJ1-5, with no clear D. CDR1 and CDR2 (germline): LGHNA, YNFKEQ. Trimming removed 3 bases from V and 3 bases from J, with 9 bases in between. CDR3 size: 14 residues. CDR3 DNA sequence: TGTGCCAGCAGCCAGGCGTGGGTCAATCAGCCCCAGCATTTT. It codes for CASSQAWVNQPQHF.

The chain recombines TRBV9 with TRBJ1-1, with D maybe TRBD1 (6 bases). There are 17 residues in the CDR3. With 0 bases removed from V and 0 bases from J, the gap between germline ends came to 15 bases. Germline CDR1 is SGDLS and CDR2 is YYNGEE. The CDR3 sequence is CASSVGGTLVMNTEAFF. The CDR3 DNA reads TGTGCCAGCAGCGTAGGGGGGACACTCGTCATGAACACTGAAGCTTTCTTT.

The CDR3 spells CASSLTRSSGNTIYF. The CDR3 DNA is TGTGCCAGCAGTTTAACGCGGTCCTCTGGAAACACCATATATTTT. The chain has TRBV12-3 or TRBV12-4 and TRBJ1-3; no clear D gene. Trimming cost V 2 bases and J 0 bases, with 8 bases left between them. The CDR3 has 15 residues.

This clonotype was counted a single time. The chain carries TRBV12-3 or TRBV12-4 and TRBJ1-4; D is ambiguous. V lost 3 bases and J 8 bases, leaving 16 bases between the germline ends. This CDR3 contains 15 residues. The DNA of the CDR3 is TGTGCCAGCAGTTTGCAAGGAGGGAGGAAAGAAAAACTGTTTTTT. Its protein is CASSLQGGRKEKLFF.

This clonotype was seen a few times. The J gene is TRBJ2-3, the V gene TRBV5-1, with TRBD1 matching 7 bases. This CDR3 comprises 16 residues. V trimming: 2 bases; J trimming: 0 bases; junction bases outside the gene matches: 6. Germline lookup yields CDR1 SGHRS and CDR2 YFSETQ. The CDR3 bases are TGCGCCAGCAGCTTTACCCTGACAGGGAGCACAGATACGCAGTATTTT. Its translation: CASSFTLTGSTDTQYF.

This clonotype was counted between two and nine times. The rearrangement links TRBV7-7 to TRBJ2-3, with a weak D call TRBD2 (5 bases). Germline-derived CDR1 and CDR2 are SSHAT and FNYEAQ (reference sequence). This CDR3 spans 13 amino acids. CDR3 region: CASAKDATDTQYF. As DNA, the CDR3 is TGTGCTAGCGCCAAAGACGCGACAGATACGCAGTATTTT. The full variable domain, completed using reference TRBV7-7 and TRBJ2-3, is GAGVSQSPRYKVTKRGQDVTLRCDPISSHATLYWYQQALGQGPEFLTYFNYEAQPDKSGLPSDRFSAERPEGSISTLTIQRTEQRDSAMYRCASAKDATDTQYFGPGTRLTVL.

The sample holds a few counts of this clonotype. J is TRBJ2-5 and V is TRBV14; the D gene is possibly TRBD1 (5 bases). The DNA end is a closer match to TRBJ2-1, so the J assignment may be wrong. The CDR3 runs to 13 residues. Germline values: CDR1 SGHDN, CDR2 FVKESK. CDR3 sequence reads: CASSQGYRGEQFF. The CDR3 region has the DNA TGTGCCAGCAGCCAAGGCTATAGGGGCGAGCAGTTCTTC.

The chain carries TRBV7-2 and TRBJ2-5, with a weak D call TRBD2 (6 bases). V was shortened by 5 bases and J by 6 bases, with 16 bases between the two germline ends. CDR1 is SGHTA and CDR2 is FQGNSA in the germline V gene. CDR3 size: 14 residues. CDR3 in amino acids: CASSPGGSGKTQYF. The CDR3 DNA reads as TGTGCCAGCAGCCCAGGAGGTAGCGGAAAGACCCAGTACTTC.

This chain joins TRBV3-1 and TRBJ2-2; D gene ambiguous. V was cut by 0 bases and J by 2 bases, with 10 bases left in between. The CDR3 is 16 amino acids. CDR1 and CDR2 from the germline V gene are LGHDT and YNNKEL (reference sequence). As DNA, the CDR3 is TGTGCCAGCAGCCAAGATGTTAACAGCAACACCGGGGAGCTGTTTTTT. Translation: CASSQDVNSNTGELFF.

This clonotype came up a few times. This chain joins TRBV12-3 or TRBV12-4 and TRBJ1-2; 8 nucleotides match TRBD1. This CDR3 spans 15 amino acids. The J segment lost 4 bases and the V segment lost 2 bases, leaving 6 bases of the junction unmatched. CDR3 sequence reads: CASSLSGQATYGYTF. CDR3 bases: TGTGCCAGCAGTTTATCGGGACAGGCCACCTATGGCTACACCTTC.

This clonotype was observed a few times. The chain links TRBV20-1 to TRBJ2-1; 9 nucleotides align to TRBD2. Germline-derived CDR1 and CDR2 are DFQATT and SNEGSKA (reference sequence). The J segment lost 6 bases and the V segment lost 0 bases, leaving 6 bases of the junction unmatched. The CDR3 covers 15 residues. The chain's CDR3 is CSARDGGGAGNEQFF. In nucleotides, the CDR3 is TGCAGTGCTAGAGATGGCGGGGGGGCGGGCAATGAGCAGTTCTTC.

In this sample, this clonotype turned up a few times. The gene calls are TRBV20-1 and TRBJ2-7; 12 positions match TRBD2. V shed 6 bases and J 4 bases; nucleotides not matched to a gene: 4. CDR3 length equals 13 residues. CDR1 is DFQATT and CDR2 is SNEGSKA in the germline V gene (reference sequence). CDR3 protein: CSAPTSGRYEQYF. CDR3 sequence (DNA): TGCAGTGCCCCGACTAGCGGGAGATACGAGCAGTACTTC.

This clonotype showed up just a few times. The V and J genes are TRBV7-8 and TRBJ1-1; D call uncertain. The length of the CDR3 is 14 residues. Germline assignment: CDR1 SGHVS and CDR2 FQNEAQ. V was cut by 1 base and J by 5 bases, with 11 bases left in between. In DNA form, the CDR3 reads TGTGCCAGCAGCTTAGAGGCCTTTAGGACTGAAGCTTTCTTT. Translated: CASSLEAFRTEAFF.